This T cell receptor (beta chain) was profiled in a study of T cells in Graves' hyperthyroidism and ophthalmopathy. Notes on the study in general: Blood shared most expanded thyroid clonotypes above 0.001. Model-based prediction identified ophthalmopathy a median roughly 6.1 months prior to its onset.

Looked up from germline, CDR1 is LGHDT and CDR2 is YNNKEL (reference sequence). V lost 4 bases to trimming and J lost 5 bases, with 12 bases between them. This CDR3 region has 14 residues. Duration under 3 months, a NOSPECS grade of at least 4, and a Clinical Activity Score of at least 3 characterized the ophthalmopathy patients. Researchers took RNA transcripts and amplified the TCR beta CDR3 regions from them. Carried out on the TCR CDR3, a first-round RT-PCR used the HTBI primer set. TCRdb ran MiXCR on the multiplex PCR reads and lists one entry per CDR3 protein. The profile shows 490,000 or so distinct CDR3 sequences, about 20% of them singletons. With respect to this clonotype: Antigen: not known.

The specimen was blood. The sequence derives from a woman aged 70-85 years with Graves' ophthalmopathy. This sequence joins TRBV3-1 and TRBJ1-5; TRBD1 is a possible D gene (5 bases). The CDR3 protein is CASSRGTVDQPQHF. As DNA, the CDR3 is TGTGCCAGCAGCCGGGGGACGGTTGATCAGCCCCAGCATTTT.